This entry is about one T cell receptor beta chain. The source of the sample is a study of blood T cell repertoires in COVID-19. The V and J ends lost 6 bases and 1 base respectively, with 22 bases between them. Germline CDR1 reads SGHVS; CDR2 reads FQNEAQ. The CDR3 is made up of 19 amino acids. TCRdb keeps only in-frame clones here, not all; method: immunoSEQ multiplex PCR. The data show 330,000 or so clones, with approximately 89% seen just once and around 3.9% held by the top ten. This receptor was identified in a woman between 55 and 75 years old with COVID-19, enrolled during active disease. This chain connects TRBV7-8 to TRBJ1-6, with D possibly TRBD1 on 6 matching bases. The source material was peripheral blood. As DNA, the CDR3 is TGTGCCAGCAGTGATCGGCCACTCCAGGGGATATCCTATAATTCACCCCTCCACTTT. Translating it yields CASSDRPLQGISYNSPLHF.